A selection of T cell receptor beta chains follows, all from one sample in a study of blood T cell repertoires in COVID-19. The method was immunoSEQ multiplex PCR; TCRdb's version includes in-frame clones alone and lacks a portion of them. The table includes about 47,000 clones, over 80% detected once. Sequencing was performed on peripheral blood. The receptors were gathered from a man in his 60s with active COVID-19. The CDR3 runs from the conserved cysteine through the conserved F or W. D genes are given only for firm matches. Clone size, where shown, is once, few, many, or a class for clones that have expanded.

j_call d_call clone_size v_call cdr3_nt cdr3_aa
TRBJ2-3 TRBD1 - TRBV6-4 TGTGCCAGCAGTATTACAGGGGGCGCGGCAGATACGCAGTATTTT CASSITGGAADTQYF
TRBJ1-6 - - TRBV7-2 TGTGCCAGCAGCCAAGGGGTGCATTCACCCCTCCACTTT CASSQGVHSPLHF
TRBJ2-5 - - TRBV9 TGTGCCAGCAGCGTAGAGCCCCGGGGGACCCAGTACTTC CASSVEPRGTQYF
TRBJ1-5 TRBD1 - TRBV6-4 TGTGCCAGCAGTGACTGGGACAGGGAGGCGGGGGGCAATCAGCCCCAGCATTTT CASSDWDREAGGNQPQHF
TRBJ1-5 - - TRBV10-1 TGCGCCAGCAGACGGGTCGTCATTAGCAATCAGCCCCAGCATTTT CASRRVVISNQPQHF
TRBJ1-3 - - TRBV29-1 TGCAGCGTTACAGGGTCTGGAAACACCATATATTTT CSVTGSGNTIYF
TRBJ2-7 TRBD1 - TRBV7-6 TGTGCCAGCAGCCCCCGCAGGGGGATCTACGAGCAGTACTTC CASSPRRGIYEQYF
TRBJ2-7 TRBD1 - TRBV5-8 TGTGCCAGCAGCTCTTTATGGACAGGGCCGTACTTC CASSSLWTGPYF
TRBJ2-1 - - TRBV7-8 TGTGCCAGCAGCGAAAAGCGACTAGGAGCTTACAATGAGCAGTTCTTC CASSEKRLGAYNEQFF
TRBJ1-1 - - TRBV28 TGTGCCAGCAGTTTACGGCCGCCAGGGTGGAACACTGAAGCTTTCTTT CASSLRPPGWNTEAFF
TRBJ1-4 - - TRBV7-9 TGTGCCAGCAGCTGGCCCTCCACAACTAATGAAAAACTGTTTTTT CASSWPSTTNEKLFF
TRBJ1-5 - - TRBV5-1 TGCGCCAGCAGCTCTCCAGACAGACCAAATCAGCCCCAGCATTTT CASSSPDRPNQPQHF
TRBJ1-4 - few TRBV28 TGTGCCAGCAGTTTATCCGGAGGGGAAAAACTGTTTTTT CASSLSGGEKLFF
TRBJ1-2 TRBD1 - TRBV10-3 TGTGCCATCAGTCCGGACAGGGCAGGCTACACCTTC CAISPDRAGYTF
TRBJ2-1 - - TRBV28 TGTGCCAGCAGTCCGACTCTCCAAGGTCGACTCTTC CASSPTLQGRLF
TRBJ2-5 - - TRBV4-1 TGCGCCAGCAGCCAACAAACGTCGGGGGTAGAGACCCAGTACTTC CASSQQTSGVETQYF
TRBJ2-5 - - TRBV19 TGTGCCAGTAGTTCCAGACAGGAAGAGACCCAGTACTTC CASSSRQEETQYF
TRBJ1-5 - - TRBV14 TGTGCCAGCAGCCTGGGAGGGGGCAATCAGCCCCAGCATTTT CASSLGGGNQPQHF
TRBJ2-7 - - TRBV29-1 TGCAGCGCCTCGACAGGAGACTACGAGCAGTACTTC CSASTGDYEQYF
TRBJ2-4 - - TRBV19 TGTGCCAGTAGTATAGGGACAGTGGTTACTCAGTACTTC CASSIGTVVTQYF
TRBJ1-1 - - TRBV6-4 TGTGCCAGCAGTGACGGGTCAGGGAACACTGAAGCTTTCTTT CASSDGSGNTEAFF
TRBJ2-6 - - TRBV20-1 TGCAGTGCTTTAGCCCCGGGGCTGACTTTC CSALAPGLTF
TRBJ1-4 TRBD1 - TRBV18 TGTGCCAGCTCAGCCCGGGAGGAACAGGGGGAGGTGAAACTGTTTTTT CASSAREEQGEVKLFF
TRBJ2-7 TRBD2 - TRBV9 TGTGCCAGCAGCGTAGGGGGACTAGCGGGAACCTACGAGCAGTACTTC CASSVGGLAGTYEQYF
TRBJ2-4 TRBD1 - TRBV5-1 TGCGCCAGCAGCTTGGTGGGGACAGGGGGTGGCATTCAGTACTTC CASSLVGTGGGIQYF
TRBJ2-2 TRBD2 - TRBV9 TGTGCCAGCAGCGAATACACTAGCGGGGGGAACACCGGGGAGCTGTTTTTT CASSEYTSGGNTGELFF
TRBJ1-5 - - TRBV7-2 TGTGCCAGCAGCTTGGGCCATATCAATCAGCCCCAGCATTTT CASSLGHINQPQHF
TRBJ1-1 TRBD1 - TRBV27 TGTGCCAGCAGTTTATCGTGGACAGGGAACACTGAAGCTTTCTTT CASSLSWTGNTEAFF
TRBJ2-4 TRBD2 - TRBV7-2 TGTGCCAGCAAATCGGGCGGGAGGGGGAGGAACATTCAGTACTTC CASKSGGRGRNIQYF
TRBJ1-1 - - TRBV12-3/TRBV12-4 TGTGCCAGCAGTAGCCCCCCCCCAGGGGAAGCTTTCTTT CASSSPPPGEAFF
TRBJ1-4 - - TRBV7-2 TGTGCCAGCAGCTTAGCTGCGGCGAGTGAAAAACTGTTTTTT CASSLAAASEKLFF
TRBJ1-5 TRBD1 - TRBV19 TGTGCCAGTTGCGACAGGGTTAGCAATCAGCCCCAGCATTTT CASCDRVSNQPQHF
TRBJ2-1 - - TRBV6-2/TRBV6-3 TGTGCCAGCAGCGGCTCCGATGAGCAGTTCTTC CASSGSDEQFF
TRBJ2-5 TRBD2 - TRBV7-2 TGTGCCAGCAGCTTACAGGTCGCGGGGGGGCGGGAGACCCAGTACTTC CASSLQVAGGRETQYF
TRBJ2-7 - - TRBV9 TGTGCCAGCAGCGGTGGAGGCAGCTCCTACGAGCAGTACTTC CASSGGGSSYEQYF
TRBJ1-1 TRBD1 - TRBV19 TGTGCCAGTAGTATTGCGACAGGGCTCACGGGAGCTTTCTTT CASSIATGLTGAFF
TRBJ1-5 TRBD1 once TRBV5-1 TGCGCCAGCAGCTTGGAGCCAGGGGGCTTTCAGCCCCAGCATTTT CASSLEPGGFQPQHF
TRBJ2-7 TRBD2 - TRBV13 TGTGCCAGCAGCTCGACTAGCGGGGGGGGCTTTTACGAGCAGTACTTC CASSSTSGGGFYEQYF
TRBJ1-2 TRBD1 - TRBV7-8 TGTGCCAGCAGCTTGGGACAGGCGATAAACTATGGCTACACCTTC CASSLGQAINYGYTF
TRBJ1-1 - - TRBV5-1 TGCGCCAGCAGCTCCCAGGGGATTTACACTGAAGCTTTCTTT CASSSQGIYTEAFF
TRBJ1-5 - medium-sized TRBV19 TGTGCCAGTAGTCCACAGGGTGAAAGACAGCCCCAGCATTTT CASSPQGERQPQHF
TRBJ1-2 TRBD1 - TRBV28 TGTGCCAGCAGTTTATTGCCAGGGGGATTTGGCTACACCTTC CASSLLPGGFGYTF
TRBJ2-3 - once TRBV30 TGTGCCTGGAGTCGCCTATCCTCGAGCACAGATACGCAGTATTTT CAWSRLSSSTDTQYF
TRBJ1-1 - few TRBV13 TGTGCCAGCAGCGATAACTTCGGAGAGAACACTGAAGCTTTCTTT CASSDNFGENTEAFF
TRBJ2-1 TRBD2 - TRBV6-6 TGTGCCAGCAGTCACACAGCGGGGGGGTACAATGAGCAGTTCTTC CASSHTAGGYNEQFF
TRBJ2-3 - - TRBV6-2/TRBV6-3 - CASSSSIAGGSNTQYF